What follows are 4 T cell receptor beta chains derived from one specimen sequenced in a study of HIV-infected children after antiretroviral therapy interruption. Treatment reported: PENTA 11 planned treatment interruption arm or continuous ART arm. RNA-based 3' RACE libraries used unique molecular identifiers. From the 3' RACE reads, TCRdb called clonotypes with MiXCR, one entry per CDR3 protein. The sample records some 7,000 distinct CDR3 sequences, about a sixth being singletons. Sequenced here: CD45RO+ CD8+ T cells from PBMCs, pooled from several time points, sampled from a donor given antiretroviral therapy, either interrupted or continuous. Subset given: memory CD8+ CD45RO+ CD45RA- T cells. The source is a pool of human donors with HIV.

This clonotype occurred many times. The chain combines TRBV5-1 with TRBJ2-5; tentative D call: TRBD1 (5 bases). CDR1 and CDR2 from the germline V gene are SGHRS and YFSETQ. This CDR3 contains 17 residues. Between the trimmed V and J ends, which lost 1 base and 0 bases, there was a span of 16 bases. The CDR3 is CASSLPPWGRDQETQYF. CDR3 nucleotide sequence: TGCGCCAGCAGCTTGCCGCCCTGGGGCAGGGACCAAGAGACCCAGTACTTC.

This clonotype was counted many times. This chain uses TRBV7-8 with TRBJ2-3; TRBD1 might be the D (6 bases). This CDR3 is 16 amino acids long. Germline lookup yields CDR1 SGHVS and CDR2 FQNEAQ. Trimming removed 5 bases at V and 0 bases at J, with 15 bases between. CDR3 DNA: TGTGCCAGCAGCCCGATAGGGGGTAGAAGCACAGATACGCAGTATTTT. This translates into CASSPIGGRSTDTQYF.

Many counts were recorded for this clonotype. The J gene is TRBJ2-7, the V gene TRBV11-2; 8 bases agree with TRBD2. The CDR3 totals 16 residues. V trimming: 1 base; J trimming: 0 bases; junction bases outside the gene matches: 5. Germline CDR1 is SGHAT and CDR2 is FQNNGV. CDR3 sequence: CASSLVATSVSYEQYF. The DNA of the CDR3 is TGTGCCAGCAGCTTAGTAGCGACTAGCGTCTCCTACGAGCAGTACTTC.

By proportion, this clonotype is medium-sized. The chain uses TRBV28 and TRBJ1-2; possible D gene TRBD1, 5 bases. There are 13 residues in the CDR3. V shed 7 bases and J shed 4 bases, with 13 bases lying between them. Germline assignment: CDR1 MDHEN and CDR2 SYDVKM. CDR3 loop: CASIGGRAYGYTF. In DNA, the CDR3 is TGTGCCAGCATTGGAGGCAGGGCCTATGGCTACACCTTC.